This T cell receptor beta chain was sequenced in a study of CD8 T cells in Susac syndrome. Reverse transcription of roughly 0.5 to 1 ug RNA used random hexamers. Multiplex immunoSEQ PCR targeted 54 Vbeta and 13 Jbeta TCR beta segments. Each CDR3 protein gets one entry after TCRdb re-called the immunoSEQ multiplex PCR reads with MiXCR. The sample shows around 200,000 distinct CDR3 sequences, 85% to 95% of them seen only once. Trimming pared 4 bases from V and 3 bases from J, leaving 11 bases between. The CDR3 totals 14 residues. From germline, CDR1 is SNHLY and CDR2 FYNNEI. The sequence derives from a human donor in good health. The specimen sequenced was CD4+ T cells from PBMCs. This chain uses TRBV2 with TRBJ2-3, with D unclear. The CDR3 DNA follows: TGTGCCAGCAGTGGTGGGATACGGACAGATACGCAGTATTTT. Protein product: CASSGGIRTDTQYF.